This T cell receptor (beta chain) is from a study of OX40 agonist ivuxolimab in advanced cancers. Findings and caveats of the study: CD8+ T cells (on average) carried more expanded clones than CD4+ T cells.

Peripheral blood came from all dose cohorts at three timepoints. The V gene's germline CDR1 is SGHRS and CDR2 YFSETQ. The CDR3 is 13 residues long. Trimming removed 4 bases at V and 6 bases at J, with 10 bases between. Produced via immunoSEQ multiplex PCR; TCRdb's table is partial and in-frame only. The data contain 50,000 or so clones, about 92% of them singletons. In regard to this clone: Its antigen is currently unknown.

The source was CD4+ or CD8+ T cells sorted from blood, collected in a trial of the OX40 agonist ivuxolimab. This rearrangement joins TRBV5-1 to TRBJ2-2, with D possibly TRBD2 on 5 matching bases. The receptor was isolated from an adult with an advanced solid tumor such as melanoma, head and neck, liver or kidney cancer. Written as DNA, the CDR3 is TGCGCCAGCAGCCCGGACTTAGCCGGGGAGCTGTTTTTT. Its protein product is CASSPDLAGELFF.